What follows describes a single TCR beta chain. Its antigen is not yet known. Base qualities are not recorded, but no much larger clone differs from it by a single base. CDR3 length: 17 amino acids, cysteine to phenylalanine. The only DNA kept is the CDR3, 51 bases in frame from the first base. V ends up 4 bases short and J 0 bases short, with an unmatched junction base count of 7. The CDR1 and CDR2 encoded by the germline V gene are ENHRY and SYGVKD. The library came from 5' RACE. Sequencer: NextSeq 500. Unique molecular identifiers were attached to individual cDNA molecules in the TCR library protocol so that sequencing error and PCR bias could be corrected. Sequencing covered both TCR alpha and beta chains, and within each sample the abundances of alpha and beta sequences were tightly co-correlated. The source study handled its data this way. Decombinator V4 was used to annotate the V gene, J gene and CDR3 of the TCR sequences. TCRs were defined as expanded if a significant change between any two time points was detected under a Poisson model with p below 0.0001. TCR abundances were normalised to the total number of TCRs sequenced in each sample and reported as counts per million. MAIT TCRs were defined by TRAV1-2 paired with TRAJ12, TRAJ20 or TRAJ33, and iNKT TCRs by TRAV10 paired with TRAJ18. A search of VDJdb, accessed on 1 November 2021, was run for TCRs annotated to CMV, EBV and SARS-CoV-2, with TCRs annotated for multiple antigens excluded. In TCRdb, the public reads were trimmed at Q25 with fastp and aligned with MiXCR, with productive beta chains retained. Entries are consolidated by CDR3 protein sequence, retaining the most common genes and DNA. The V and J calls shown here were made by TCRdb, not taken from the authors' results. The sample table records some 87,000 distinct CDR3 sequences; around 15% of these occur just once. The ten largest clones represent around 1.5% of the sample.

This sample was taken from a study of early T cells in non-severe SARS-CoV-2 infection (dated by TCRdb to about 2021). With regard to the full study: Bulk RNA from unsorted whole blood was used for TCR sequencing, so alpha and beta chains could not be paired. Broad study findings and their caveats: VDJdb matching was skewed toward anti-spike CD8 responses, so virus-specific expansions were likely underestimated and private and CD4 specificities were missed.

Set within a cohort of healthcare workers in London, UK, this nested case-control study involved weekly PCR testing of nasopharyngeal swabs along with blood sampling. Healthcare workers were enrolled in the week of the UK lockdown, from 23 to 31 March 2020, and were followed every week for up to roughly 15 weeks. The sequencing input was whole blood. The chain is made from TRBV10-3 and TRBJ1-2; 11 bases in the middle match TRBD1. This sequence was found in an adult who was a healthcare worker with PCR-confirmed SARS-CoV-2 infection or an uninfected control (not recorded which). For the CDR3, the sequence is CAISVLGQGGANYGYTF. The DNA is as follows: TGTGCCATCAGTGTGCTGGGACAGGGGGGAGCTAACTATGGCTACACCTTC.